The 18 T cell receptor beta chains reported below all come from one sample, sequenced in a study of CD8+CD57+ T cells in acquired aplastic anemia. Genomic DNA was employed as the template in profiling TCR beta VDJ and CDR3. TCRdb re-called the reads through MiXCR, storing one row per CDR3 protein. Among about 75,000 distinct CDR3 sequences listed, approximately 70% were seen once. All patients picked for sequencing had shown, by flow cytometry, an expansion of CD8+CD57+ cells. The sample comprised sorted CD4+, CD8+, or CD8+CD57+ T cells (not recorded which) from PBMCs. The receptors derive from a human donor with aplastic anemia.

The chain joins TRBV15 to TRBJ2-7; a possible D gene is TRBD2 (7 bases). With 1 base removed from V and 0 bases from J, the gap between germline ends came to 13 bases. CDR3 length: 16 amino acids. Germline-derived CDR1 and CDR2 are LNHNV and YYDKDF (reference sequence). The CDR3 DNA follows: TGTGCCACCAGCAGAGGGGGGGGACAATCCTCCTACGAGCAGTACTTC. The encoded protein is CATSRGGGQSSYEQYF.

This clonotype occurred once. The CDR3: CASSEGGIGTLYQETQYF. CDR3 bases: TGTGCCAGCAGCGAGGGGGGGATAGGGACACTGTACCAAGAGACCCAGTACTTC. The chain couples TRBV9 to TRBJ2-5; tentatively, D is TRBD2 (7 bases). The ends were cut back, 3 bases at V and 0 bases at J, with 21 bases in the middle. The V gene's germline CDR1 is SGDLS and CDR2 YYNGEE. This CDR3 has 18 amino acids. Complete variable domain (other parts from reference TRBV9 and TRBJ2-5): DSGVTQTPKHLITATGQRVTLRCSPRSGDLSVYWYQQSLDQGLQFLIQYYNGEERAKGNILERFSAQQFPDLHSELNLSSLELGDSALYFCASSEGGIGTLYQETQYFGPGTRLLVL.

This clonotype is medium-sized (0.01 to 0.1%) by share. The DNA of the CDR3 is TGTGCCAGCAGCCACCGGGACAGGGTGGGGTATTCACCCCTCCACTTT. This sequence encodes CASSHRDRVGYSPLHF. V gene TRBV6-1 combines with J gene TRBJ1-6, with 9 positions matching TRBD1. Losses at the gene ends were 6 bases for V and 8 bases for J; bases not matched to a gene: 11. Germline lookup yields CDR1 MNHNS and CDR2 SASEGT. The CDR3 is 16 residues long.

V gene TRBV20-1 combines with J gene TRBJ1-1; 10 nucleotides agree with TRBD1. The CDR3 covers 15 residues. The germline V gene has CDR1 DFQATT and CDR2 SNEGSKA (reference sequence). The V segment lost 6 bases and the J segment 0 bases; nucleotides outside the gene matches: 7. The CDR3 here is CSASTGGAVNTEAFF. The DNA for the CDR3 is TGCAGTGCATCGACAGGGGGCGCGGTGAACACTGAAGCTTTCTTT.

This chain links TRBV10-3 with TRBJ1-2; possibly TRBD1 for D (5 bases). The CDR3 consists of 13 residues. Germline V CDR1 and CDR2: ENHRY, SYGVKD. The germline V and J ends were trimmed by 7 bases and 3 bases, with 12 bases remaining between them. CDR3 DNA sequence: TGTGCCATCAAAGGAGACAGCGACTATGGCTACACCTTC. Its protein product is CAIKGDSDYGYTF.

This clonotype was seen a few times. The chain uses TRBV15 and TRBJ2-5; D might be TRBD2 (5 bases). With 5 bases removed from V and 5 bases from J, the gap between germline ends came to 9 bases. This CDR3 has 12 residues. The germline V gene has CDR1 LNHNV and CDR2 YYDKDF (reference sequence). CDR3 region: CATSEGMETQYF. The CDR3 DNA reads TGTGCCACCAGCGAGGGAATGGAGACCCAGTACTTC.

This clonotype was recorded only once. The CDR3 here is CASSEGQGRDGYTF. The CDR3 nucleotides read TGTGCCAGCAGTGAGGGGCAGGGGAGGGATGGCTACACCTTC. The chain joins TRBV6-1 to TRBJ1-2; the D gene is possibly TRBD1 (6 bases). The CDR3 length is 14 residues. CDR1 and CDR2 from the germline V gene are MNHNS and SASEGT. V lost 3 bases and J lost 6, with 14 bases in between.

The J gene is TRBJ1-1, the V gene TRBV5-1; D remains ambiguous. Trimming took off 1 base at V and 5 bases at J, with 12 bases between the two ends. The germline V gene encodes CDR1 SGHRS and CDR2 YFSETQ. This CDR3 is 14 amino acids long. CDR3 region: CASSLNGGGTEAFF. The CDR3 coding sequence is TGCGCCAGCAGCTTGAATGGCGGAGGGACTGAAGCTTTCTTT.

The rearrangement uses TRBV4-2 and TRBJ2-7; the D gene is possibly TRBD1 (6 bases). Germline-derived CDR1 and CDR2 are LGHNA and YNFKEQ. The CDR3 has 16 residues. V lost 1 base and J 0 bases, leaving 13 bases between the germline ends. The CDR3 protein is CASSQGPGHSSYEQYF. The CDR3 nucleotides are TGTGCCAGCAGCCAAGGACCGGGACACAGCTCCTACGAGCAGTACTTC.

The chain joins TRBV7-9 to TRBJ2-7; possible D gene TRBD1, 5 bases. The CDR3 has 12 amino acids. Per the germline V gene, CDR1 is SEHNR and CDR2 is FQNEAQ (reference sequence). V was cut by 3 bases and J by 7 bases, with 10 bases left in between. The CDR3 region is CASSFQGREQYF. CDR3 nucleotides: TGTGCCAGCAGCTTCCAGGGCAGGGAGCAGTACTTC. Filled out from reference TRBV7-9 and TRBJ2-7, the complete variable domain reads DTGVSQNPRHKITKRGQNVTFRCDPISEHNRLYWYRQTLGQGPEFLTYFQNEAQLEKSRLLSDRFSAERPKGSFSTLEIQRTEQGDSAMYLCASSFQGREQYFGPGTRLTVT.

The V gene is TRBV29-1, the J gene TRBJ2-2; TRBD1 matches 11 bases. The CDR3 sequence is 14 residues long. V was pared by 7 bases and J by 4 bases, with 5 bases of the junction left unmatched. Germline CDR1 and CDR2: SQVTM and ANQGSEA. For the CDR3, the DNA is TGCAGCGCCCCCGGGACAGGGGGCACCGGGGAGCTGTTTTTT. Translating it yields CSAPGTGGTGELFF.

In this sample, this clonotype turned up a few times. J is TRBJ1-2 and V is TRBV29-1; D unresolved. Germline assignment: CDR1 SQVTM and CDR2 ANQGSEA. With 7 bases removed from V and 6 bases from J, the gap between germline ends came to 9 bases. The CDR3 sequence is 10 residues long. For the CDR3, the DNA is TGCAGCGCCAGCGGCAATGGCTACACCTTC. This encodes CSASGNGYTF.

V gene TRBV7-9 combines with J gene TRBJ2-1; 9 bases agree with TRBD2. Trimming took 5 bases from V and 11 from J; bases not matched to a gene: 4. This CDR3 is 12 amino acids long. CDR1 is SEHNR and CDR2 is FQNEAQ in the germline V gene (reference sequence). The CDR3 DNA is TGTGCCAGCAGCGCAAGCGGGGGGCAGCAGTTCTTC. Translated, it gives CASSASGGQQFF.

For the CDR3, the DNA is TGTGCCAGCAGTCTAGGGGGGACAGCGAAGAATCAGCCCCAGCATTTT. It specifies CASSLGGTAKNQPQHF. This sequence joins TRBV25-1 and TRBJ1-5; 7 bases line up with TRBD1. The CDR3 is 16 amino acids. V was clipped by 5 bases and J by 4 bases; unmatched bases: 11. Germline CDR1 and CDR2: MGHDK and SYGVNS. The variable domain in full, completed from reference TRBV25-1 and TRBJ1-5, reads EADIYQTPRYLVIGTGKKITLECSQTMGHDKMYWYQQDPGMELHLIHYSYGVNSTEKGDLSSESTVSRIRTEHFPLTLESARPSHTSQYLCASSLGGTAKNQPQHFGDGTRLSIL.

The V gene is TRBV29-1, the J gene TRBJ2-7; 9 bases map to TRBD1. The CDR3 runs 14 residues. Germline-derived CDR1 and CDR2 are SQVTM and ANQGSEA. J gave up 3 bases and V 7 bases, and 10 bases lay outside the gene matches. DNA for the CDR3: TGCAGCGCCGCGGGACAGGGCGGGGGCTACGAGCAGTACTTC. Translating gives CSAAGQGGGYEQYF.

The V call is TRBV12-5, the J call TRBJ1-5; D may be TRBD1 (6 bases). Germline CDR1 and CDR2: LGHNT and FRNRAP. This CDR3 has 17 amino acids. With 2 bases removed from V and 2 bases from J, the gap between germline ends came to 16 bases. CDR3 in DNA: TGTGCTAGTGGTTTGCCGGGGGCAGGGAGGGGCAATCAGCCCCAGCATTTT. This codes for CASGLPGAGRGNQPQHF.

The sample holds many counts of this clonotype. The gene calls are TRBV9 and TRBJ2-1, with a possible D match to TRBD1 (5 bases). The CDR3 runs 13 residues. The V end lost 4 bases, the J end lost 10 bases, and 15 bases lay between the germline ends. CDR1 is SGDLS and CDR2 is YYNGEE in the germline V gene. The CDR3 loop reads CASSPTQGTEQFF. In nucleotides, the CDR3 is TGTGCCAGCAGCCCGACCCAGGGCACCGAGCAGTTCTTC.

The chain is built from TRBV9 and TRBJ2-7; D might be TRBD1 or TRBD2, each matching 6 bases. The CDR3 consists of 15 residues. The V gene's germline CDR1 is SGDLS and CDR2 YYNGEE. The germline V and J ends were trimmed by 5 bases and 6 bases, with 21 bases remaining between them. CDR3 coding DNA: TGTGCCAGCAGTGCTTTCACCGGGGGCCCGGGCGAGCAGTACTTC. The encoded protein is CASSAFTGGPGEQYF.